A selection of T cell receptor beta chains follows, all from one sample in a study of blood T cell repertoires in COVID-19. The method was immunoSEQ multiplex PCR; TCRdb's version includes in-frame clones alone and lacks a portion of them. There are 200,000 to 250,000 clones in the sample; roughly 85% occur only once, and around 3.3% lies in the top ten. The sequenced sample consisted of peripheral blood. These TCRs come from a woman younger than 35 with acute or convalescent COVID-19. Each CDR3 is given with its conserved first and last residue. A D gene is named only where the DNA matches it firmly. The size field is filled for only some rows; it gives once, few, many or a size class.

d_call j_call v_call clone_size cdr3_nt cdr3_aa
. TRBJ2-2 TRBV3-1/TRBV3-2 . TGTGCCAGCAGCCAAGTTAAGGGGTGGGGCACCGGGGAGCTGTTTTTT CASSQVKGWGTGELFF
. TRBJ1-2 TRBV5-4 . TGTGCCAGCAGCACCGACTCCTTCTATGGCTACACCTTC CASSTDSFYGYTF
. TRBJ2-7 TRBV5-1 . TGCGCCAGCACCGGAGGTGGGGTTCCCTACGAGCAGTACTTC CASTGGGVPYEQYF
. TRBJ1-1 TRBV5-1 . TGCGCCAGCAGCTTGGTCCCCTCTTTGAACACTGAAGCTTTCTTT CASSLVPSLNTEAFF
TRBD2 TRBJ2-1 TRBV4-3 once TGCGCCAGCAGCCTAGAGCGGGGGAACAATGAGCAGTTCTTC CASSLERGNNEQFF
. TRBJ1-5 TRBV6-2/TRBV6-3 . TGTGCCAGCAGTTCGGAACAGGGTTACAATCAGCCCCAGCATTTT CASSSEQGYNQPQHF
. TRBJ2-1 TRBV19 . TGTGCCAGTAGGAAGGACGGGGGAGGTAGGACCTACAATGAGCAGTTCTTC CASRKDGGGRTYNEQFF
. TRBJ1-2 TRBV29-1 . TGCAGCGTTGTAATCTTGGACAGAGCTAACTATGGCTACACCTTC CSVVILDRANYGYTF
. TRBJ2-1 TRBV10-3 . TGTGCCATCAGTGAAGCGAGTAGCTCCTACAATGAGCAGTTCTTC CAISEASSSYNEQFF
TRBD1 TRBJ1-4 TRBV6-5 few TGTGCCAGCAGTTACTCCACTGAGGACAGGGAGGAAAAACTGTTTTTT CASSYSTEDREEKLFF